The clone carrying this T cell receptor beta chain was counted at least ten times. This specimen belongs to a study of Graves' ophthalmopathy and Graves' hyperthyroidism. Amplifying from RNA transcripts, the study obtained TCR beta CDR3 regions. HTBI primers were employed in first-round RT-PCR, then a second-round multiplex PCR followed. TCRdb redid the calling of the multiplex PCR reads with MiXCR, one entry per CDR3 protein. The sample shows about 550,000 distinct CDR3 sequences, 35% to 45% of them seen only once. V was clipped by 4 bases and J by 6 bases; unmatched bases: 6. This CDR3 has 13 amino acids. Germline CDR1 reads MNHEY; CDR2 reads SVGAGI.

The clonotype was recovered from an adult man with Graves' hyperthyroidism. Sequenced: peripheral blood or thyroid tissue (not recorded which). This chain joins TRBV6-5 and TRBJ2-7, with TRBD1 matching 7 bases. CDR3 sequence (DNA): TGTGCCAGCAGTTCGACAGGGTCGCGCGAGCAGTACTTC. Protein product: CASSSTGSREQYF.